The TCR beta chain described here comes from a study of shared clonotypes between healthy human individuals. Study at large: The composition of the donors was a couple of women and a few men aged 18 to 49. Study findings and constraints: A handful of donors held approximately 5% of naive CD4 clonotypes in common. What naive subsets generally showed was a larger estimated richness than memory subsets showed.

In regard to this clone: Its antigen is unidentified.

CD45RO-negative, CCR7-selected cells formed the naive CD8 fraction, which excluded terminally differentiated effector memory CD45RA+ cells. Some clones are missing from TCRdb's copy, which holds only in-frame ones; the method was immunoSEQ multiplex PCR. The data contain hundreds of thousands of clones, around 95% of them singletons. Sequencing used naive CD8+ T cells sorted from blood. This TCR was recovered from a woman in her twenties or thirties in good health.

CDR3 protein: CASSDKRGRTNTGELFF. In DNA, the CDR3 is TGTGCCAGCAGCGACAAGCGGGGGCGTACGAACACCGGGGAGCTGTTTTTT. The chain has TRBV9 and TRBJ2-2, with 8 bases that match TRBD2. With 3 bases clipped from V and 0 bases from J, the junction kept 7 bases outside the gene matches. This CDR3 has 17 amino acids. CDR1 is SGDLS and CDR2 is YYNGEE in the germline V gene.